This TCR beta chain was captured in a study of cytomegalovirus exposure and HLA in healthy donors. Study-level findings and limits: Because they were indistinguishable, some V segments, including TRBV6-2 and TRBV6-3, were excluded.

Remarks on this clone: The antigen is undetermined.

The V and J ends lost 3 bases and 6 bases respectively, with 8 bases between them. CDR1 and CDR2 (germline): LGHNT, FRNRAP. This CDR3 comprises 13 residues. The primer mix had 60 Vbeta and 13 Jbeta primers. Here immunoSEQ multiplex PCR was the method, and the copy in TCRdb shows in-frame clones only, minus some. Of about 82,000 clones in the sample, roughly 64% are singletons; the top ten hold around 16%. Sequenced input: PBMCs. The J gene is TRBJ2-2, the V gene TRBV12-5, with D maybe TRBD2 (5 bases). This receptor was taken from a woman in her 40s in good health and CMV-seropositive. CDR3 protein: CASGLWGAGELFF. CDR3 in DNA: TGTGCTAGTGGTTTATGGGGAGCCGGGGAGCTGTTTTTT.